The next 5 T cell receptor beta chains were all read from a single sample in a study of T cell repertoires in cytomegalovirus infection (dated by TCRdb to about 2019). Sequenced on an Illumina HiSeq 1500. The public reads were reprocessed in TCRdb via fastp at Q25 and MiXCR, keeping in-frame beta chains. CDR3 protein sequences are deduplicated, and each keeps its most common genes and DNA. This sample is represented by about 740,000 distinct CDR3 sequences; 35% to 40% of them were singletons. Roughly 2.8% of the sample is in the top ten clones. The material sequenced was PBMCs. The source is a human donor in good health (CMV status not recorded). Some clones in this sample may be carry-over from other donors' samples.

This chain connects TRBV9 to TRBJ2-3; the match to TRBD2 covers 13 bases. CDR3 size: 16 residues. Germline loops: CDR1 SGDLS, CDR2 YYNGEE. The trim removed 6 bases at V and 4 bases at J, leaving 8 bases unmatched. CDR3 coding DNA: TGTGCCAGCACCGAATCCACTAGCGGGGGGGCAGATACGCAGTATTTT. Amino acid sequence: CASTESTSGGADTQYF.

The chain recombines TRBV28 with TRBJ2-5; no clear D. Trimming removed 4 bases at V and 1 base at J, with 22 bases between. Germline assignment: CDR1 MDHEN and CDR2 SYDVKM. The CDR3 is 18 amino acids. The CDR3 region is CASSSPPFKGYFQETQYF. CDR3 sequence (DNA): TGTGCCAGCAGTTCGCCGCCATTTAAAGGGTACTTCCAAGAGACCCAGTACTTC.

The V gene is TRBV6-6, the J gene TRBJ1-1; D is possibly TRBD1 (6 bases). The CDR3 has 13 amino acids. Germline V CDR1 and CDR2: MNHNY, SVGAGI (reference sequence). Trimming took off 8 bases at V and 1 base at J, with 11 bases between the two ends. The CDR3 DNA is TGTGCCAGCTCCGGGACATCGAACACTGAAGCTTTCTTT. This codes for CASSGTSNTEAFF.

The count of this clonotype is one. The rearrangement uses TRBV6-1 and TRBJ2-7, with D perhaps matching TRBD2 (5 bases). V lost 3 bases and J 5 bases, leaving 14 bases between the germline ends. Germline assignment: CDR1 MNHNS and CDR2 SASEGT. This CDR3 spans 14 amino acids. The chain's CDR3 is CASSDSPDGDEQYF. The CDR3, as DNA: TGTGCCAGCAGTGACAGTCCGGACGGGGACGAGCAGTACTTC.

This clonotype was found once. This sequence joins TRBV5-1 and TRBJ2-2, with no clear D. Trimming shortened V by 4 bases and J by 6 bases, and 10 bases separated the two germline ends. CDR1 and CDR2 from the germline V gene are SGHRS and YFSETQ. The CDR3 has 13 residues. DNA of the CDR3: TGCGCCAGCAGCCCATTCTTTTCCGGGGAGCTGTTTTTT. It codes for CASSPFFSGELFF.